The 29 T cell receptor beta chains below all came from one sample that was sequenced in a study of blood T cell repertoires in COVID-19. TCRdb's copy holds only in-frame clones and misses some; the assay was immunoSEQ multiplex PCR. The sample lists roughly 230,000 clones, roughly 80% occurring once. The sequenced material came from PBMCs or T cells enriched from blood (not recorded which). The receptors stem from a man over 45 who had recovered from COVID-19.

The chain employs TRBV28 and TRBJ2-1; 9 bases line up with TRBD1. The V gene's germline CDR1 is MDHEN and CDR2 SYDVKM. Germline trimming cut 7 bases from V and 6 bases from J; bases unmatched to any gene: 7. The CDR3 consists of 14 residues. CDR3 DNA: TGTGCCAGCAACCCGGGACAGGGACCCAATGAGCAGTTCTTC. It yields the protein CASNPGQGPNEQFF.

CDR3 in DNA: TGTGCCAGCAGTCTTATTGGACAGAGCTATAGCAATCAGCCCCAGCATTTT. As protein: CASSLIGQSYSNQPQHF. The chain employs TRBV28 and TRBJ1-5, with TRBD1 as a possible D gene (6 bases). Germline CDR1 is MDHEN and CDR2 is SYDVKM. Trimming cost V 5 bases and J 0 bases, with 17 bases left between them. This CDR3 contains 17 residues.

The chain couples TRBV30 to TRBJ1-5; tentative D call: TRBD1 (6 bases). Germline lookup yields CDR1 GTSNPN and CDR2 SVGIG (reference sequence). The V end lost 2 bases, the J end lost 11 bases, and 13 bases lay between the germline ends. The CDR3 is made up of 12 amino acids. Written as DNA, the CDR3 is TGTGCCTGGAGTTTGAGTACAGGGTCCCAGCATTTT. It encodes CAWSLSTGSQHF.

This clone was seen a few times. The rearrangement joins TRBV28 to TRBJ2-2; a possible D gene is TRBD2 (7 bases). Germline loops: CDR1 MDHEN, CDR2 SYDVKM. V lost 8 bases and J lost 2, with 36 bases in between. The CDR3 loop spans 22 amino acids. CDR3 bases: TGTGCCAGCCATTCCCCCTCGGGGGGCCACAGCGGTGGGGGGTACAACACCGGGGAGCTGTTTTTT. Its protein product is CASHSPSGGHSGGGYNTGELFF.

This chain joins TRBV10-3 and TRBJ1-2, with D possibly TRBD1 on 6 matching bases. Germline V gives CDR1 ENHRY, CDR2 SYGVKD. The CDR3 is 12 residues long. The V end lost 8 bases, the J end lost 4 bases, and 11 bases lay between the germline ends. The CDR3: CAIEAGAYGYTF. The CDR3 nucleotides are TGTGCCATCGAAGCAGGGGCCTATGGCTACACCTTC.

The genes are TRBV12-3 or TRBV12-4 and TRBJ1-3, with no clear D. CDR3 size: 13 residues. V was clipped by 7 bases and J by 4 bases, with 11 bases between them. CDR3 loop: CASILGLGNTIYF. DNA for the CDR3: TGTGCCAGCATACTTGGGCTCGGAAACACCATATATTTT.

The CDR3 DNA is TGTGCCAGCAGTTTGAGTAGCGGGACCACCTACGAGCAGTACTTC. Translating it yields CASSLSSGTTYEQYF. The rearrangement joins TRBV27 to TRBJ2-7, with TRBD2 matching 8 bases. The CDR3 extends over 15 amino acids. Trimming at V came to 3 bases and at J to 2 bases, leaving 6 bases not matched to a gene. Germline lookup yields CDR1 MNHEY and CDR2 SMNVEV (reference sequence).

The rearrangement uses TRBV27 and TRBJ2-1; weak D call: TRBD2 (7 bases). The CDR3 runs 15 residues. Germline CDR1 MNHEY, CDR2 SMNVEV (reference sequence). V shed 4 bases and J shed 4 bases, with 14 bases lying between them. The CDR3 DNA reads as TGTGCCAGCAGTTGGGGGGGGCCGAAGTACAATGAGCAGTTCTTC. Translation: CASSWGGPKYNEQFF.

CDR3 nucleotide sequence: TGTGCCAGCAGTTTAGGGGGGACCTACGAGCAGTACTTC. Amino acids: CASSLGGTYEQYF. The V call is TRBV28, the J call TRBJ2-7; perhaps TRBD2 as D (6 bases). Germline assignment: CDR1 MDHEN and CDR2 SYDVKM. Trimming removed 2 bases at V and 2 bases at J, with 7 bases between. The CDR3 covers 13 residues. Based on the CDR3 plus reference TRBV28 and TRBJ2-7, the full variable domain is DVKVTQSSRYLVKRTGEKVFLECVQDMDHENMFWYRQDPGLGLRLIYFSYDVKMKEKGDIPEGYSVSREKKERFSLILESASTNQTSMYLCASSLGGTYEQYFGPGTRLTVT.

This chain connects TRBV4-3 to TRBJ2-1; D perhaps matches TRBD2 (5 bases). The V end lost 4 bases, the J end lost 8 bases, and 18 bases lay between the germline ends. The CDR3 loop spans 15 amino acids. Germline V gene data show CDR1 as LGHNA and CDR2 as YSLEER. The CDR3 coding sequence is TGCGCCAGCAGCCTTCGGGCATCCGGGGTCGATGAGCAGTTCTTC. The encoded protein is CASSLRASGVDEQFF.

The chain combines TRBV5-4 with TRBJ2-3, with 9 bases identical to TRBD2. Germline V gives CDR1 SGHNT, CDR2 YYREEE (reference sequence). Trimming at V came to 0 bases and at J to 0 bases, leaving 5 bases not matched to a gene. This CDR3 is built from 17 residues. The CDR3 coding sequence is TGTGCCAGCAGCTTGGGACTAGCGGCCACTAGCACAGATACGCAGTATTTT. This translates into CASSLGLAATSTDTQYF.

This chain links TRBV18 with TRBJ2-3; TRBD1 aligns across 8 bases. Per the germline V gene, CDR1 is KGHSH and CDR2 is LQKENI. The CDR3 covers 18 residues. V was clipped by 4 bases and J by 1 base; unmatched bases: 13. The CDR3 sequence is CASSRGQGANYRTDTQYF. The CDR3 DNA follows: TGTGCCAGCTCACGGGGTCAGGGGGCGAACTACCGCACAGATACGCAGTATTTT.

This chain uses TRBV5-1 with TRBJ1-4; TRBD1 aligns across 9 bases. CDR1 and CDR2 (germline): SGHRS, YFSETQ. The CDR3 spans 19 residues. The V and J ends lost 4 bases and 0 bases, in that order; junction bases with no gene match: 13. The CDR3 DNA reads as TGCGCCAGCAGCGGATCTGGGACAGGGCTTTCGGCAACTAATGAAAAACTGTTTTTT. This sequence encodes CASSGSGTGLSATNEKLFF.

As regards this clone: This sample includes further DNA sequences coding for the same CDR3. V and J are TRBV7-2 and TRBJ2-7; TRBD1 matches at 10 bases. This CDR3 is built from 15 residues. The germline V gene has CDR1 SGHTA and CDR2 FQGNSA. The ends lost 3 bases at V and 4 bases at J; junction bases unmatched: 6. The CDR3 nucleotides read TGTGCCAGCAGCTTCTGGACAGGGGGTGATTACGAGCAGTACTTC. It codes for CASSFWTGGDYEQYF.

The chain joins TRBV7-2 to TRBJ1-3; tentative D call: TRBD1 (5 bases). V lost 3 bases and J lost 0, with 12 bases in between. The length of the CDR3 is 16 residues. Germline lookup yields CDR1 SGHTA and CDR2 FQGNSA. CDR3 region: CASSFQQASSGNTIYF. The CDR3 DNA sequence: TGTGCCAGCAGCTTCCAACAGGCGAGCTCTGGAAACACCATATATTTT.

This clone showed up just once. The rearrangement links TRBV7-2 to TRBJ2-7; unclear D gene. From germline, CDR1 is SGHTA and CDR2 FQGNSA. The CDR3 has 15 residues. V gave up 6 bases and J gave up 6 bases, with 21 bases separating them. The DNA for the CDR3 is TGTGCCAGCAGAGTCGAGCCAGGATTCAAAATCGAGCAGTACTTC. Its protein is CASRVEPGFKIEQYF.

The rearrangement uses TRBV25-1 and TRBJ2-7; D is undetermined. The V gene's germline CDR1 is MGHDK and CDR2 SYGVNS. Trimming removed 9 bases from V and 0 bases from J, with 9 bases in between. This CDR3 spans 12 amino acids. The CDR3: CASRRSSYEQYF. The CDR3 DNA is TGTGCCAGTAGAAGGAGCTCCTACGAGCAGTACTTC.

This clone has just one count. V is TRBV21-1 and J is TRBJ1-5; the DNA was not compared with TRBD1, the D call given in the table. TRBV21-1 is recorded as a pseudogene. The CDR3 runs to 21 residues. The CDR3 region is CASSKANRDRESDEGDQPQHF. CDR3 sequence (DNA): TGTGCCAGCAGCAAAGCCAATAGGGACAGGGAATCCGACGAAGGGGATCAGCCCCAGCATTTT.

The CDR3 here is CASSKLISGILTDEQYF. CDR3 DNA sequence: TGTGCCAGCAGCAAACTGATTAGCGGGATATTAACGGACGAGCAGTACTTC. The chain links TRBV21-1 to TRBJ2-7; TRBD2 is the table's D call and was not checked against the DNA. TRBV21-1 is reported as a pseudogene. CDR3 size: 17 residues.

This rearrangement joins TRBV7-9 to TRBJ2-5, with TRBD2 identical over 7 bases. J was trimmed by 5 bases and V by 5 bases; bases with no gene match: 8. The germline V gene has CDR1 SEHNR and CDR2 FQNEAQ (reference sequence). This CDR3 contains 14 residues. For the CDR3, the DNA is TGTGCCAGCAGCCAGACTAGCATACGGGAGACCCAGTACTTC. Residues: CASSQTSIRETQYF.

The gene calls are TRBV5-1 and TRBJ1-2; weak D call: TRBD1 (5 bases). CDR3 length equals 17 residues. Germline V gene lookup returns CDR1 SGHRS and CDR2 YFSETQ. Trimming removed 0 bases at V and 0 bases at J, with 15 bases between. CDR3 protein: CASSLAAGVLTNYGYTF. Here the CDR3 DNA reads TGCGCCAGCAGCTTGGCGGCGGGGGTGCTGACTAACTATGGCTACACCTTC. Drawing the rest from reference TRBV5-1 and TRBJ1-2, the complete variable domain is KAGVTQTPRYLIKTRGQQVTLSCSPISGHRSVSWYQQTPGQGLQFLFEYFSETQRNKGNFPGRFSGRQFSNSRSEMNVSTLELGDSALYLCASSLAAGVLTNYGYTFGSGTRLTVV.

The chain uses TRBV19 and TRBJ2-7; D call uncertain. Germline CDR1 and CDR2: LNHDA and SQIVND (reference sequence). Trimming shortened V by 5 bases and J by 2 bases, and 10 bases separated the two germline ends. The CDR3 totals 13 residues. The CDR3 sequence is CASSLRQAYEQYF. CDR3 nucleotide sequence: TGTGCCAGTAGTCTGCGACAAGCCTACGAGCAGTACTTC.

Ten or more counts support this clone. V gene TRBV4-3 combines with J gene TRBJ2-1, with 8 bases aligning to TRBD1. CDR1 and CDR2 from the germline V gene are LGHNA and YSLEER. The length of the CDR3 is 17 residues. V gave up 1 base and J gave up 7 bases; unmatched junction bases: 12. For the CDR3, the DNA is TGCGCCAGCAGCCAAGGGCTGGACAGGGTTCGTGATAATGAGCAGTTCTTC. It is translated as CASSQGLDRVRDNEQFF.

The chain links TRBV5-1 to TRBJ2-1, with D hard to call. The germline V gene has CDR1 SGHRS and CDR2 YFSETQ. This CDR3 contains 16 residues. V dropped 0 bases and J dropped 0 bases, with 10 bases sitting between them. DNA of the CDR3: TGCGCCAGCAGCTTGGAGACGCGGAGCTCCTACAATGAGCAGTTCTTC. This translates into CASSLETRSSYNEQFF. The full variable domain, rest sourced from reference TRBV5-1 and TRBJ2-1, is KAGVTQTPRYLIKTRGQQVTLSCSPISGHRSVSWYQQTPGQGLQFLFEYFSETQRNKGNFPGRFSGRQFSNSRSEMNVSTLELGDSALYLCASSLETRSSYNEQFFGPGTRLTVL.

This chain joins TRBV6-1 and TRBJ2-1; D is unclear. The CDR3 is made up of 16 amino acids. CDR1 and CDR2 (germline): MNHNS, SASEGT. The V end was cut by 3 bases, the J end by 2 bases, with 14 bases between. CDR3 coding DNA: TGTGCCAGCAGTGACCCAGGTCGCAAAACCTACAATGAGCAGTTCTTC. The encoded protein is CASSDPGRKTYNEQFF.

V and J are TRBV5-1 and TRBJ2-1; the match to TRBD1 covers 7 bases. CDR3 length: 14 residues. CDR1 and CDR2 (germline): SGHRS, YFSETQ. Germline trimming cut 0 bases from V and 8 bases from J; bases unmatched to any gene: 5. In DNA form, the CDR3 reads TGCGCCAGCAGCTTGGTGGACAGGCGGGATGAGCAGTTCTTC. Residues: CASSLVDRRDEQFF.

There are a few counts of this clone. The chain recombines TRBV7-3 with TRBJ1-5; a weak D match, TRBD1 (5 bases). Trimming stripped 1 base from V and 0 bases from J, with 16 bases between. The germline V gene has CDR1 SGHTA and CDR2 FQGTGA. The CDR3 consists of 18 residues. The CDR3 coding sequence is TGTGCCAGCAGCTTAAACCGCGGCAGGGAAAATAGCAATCAGCCCCAGCATTTT. Translated, it gives CASSLNRGRENSNQPQHF.

The V and J genes are TRBV5-1 and TRBJ2-2; TRBD2 is a possible D gene (6 bases). Trimming pared 4 bases from V and 6 bases from J, leaving 19 bases between. From germline, CDR1 is SGHRS and CDR2 YFSETQ. This CDR3 spans 16 amino acids. The CDR3 loop is CASSRDRGGNAGELFF. CDR3 nucleotide sequence: TGCGCCAGCAGCCGAGACCGGGGCGGGAATGCCGGGGAGCTGTTTTTT.

The chain joins TRBV18 to TRBJ2-3; D is ambiguous. The CDR3 is made up of 12 amino acids. The germline CDR1 and CDR2 sequences are KGHSH and LQKENI. Trimming stripped 1 base from V and 5 bases from J, with 4 bases between. The CDR3 loop reads CASSPQQDTQYF. CDR3 nucleotide sequence: TGTGCCAGCTCACCACAGCAAGATACGCAGTATTTT.